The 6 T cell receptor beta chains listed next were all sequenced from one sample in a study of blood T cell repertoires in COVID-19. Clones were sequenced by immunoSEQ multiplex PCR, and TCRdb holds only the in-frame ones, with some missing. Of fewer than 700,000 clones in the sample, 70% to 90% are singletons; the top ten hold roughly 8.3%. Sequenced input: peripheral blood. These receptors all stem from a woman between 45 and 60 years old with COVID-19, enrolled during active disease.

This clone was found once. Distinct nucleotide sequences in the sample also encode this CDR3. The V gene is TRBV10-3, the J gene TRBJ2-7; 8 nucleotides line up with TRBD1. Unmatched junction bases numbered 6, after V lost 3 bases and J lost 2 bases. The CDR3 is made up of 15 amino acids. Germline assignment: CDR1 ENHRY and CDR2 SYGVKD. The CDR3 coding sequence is TGTGCCATCAGTGAAGGGCAGGGGGCTCCCTACGAGCAGTACTTC. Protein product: CAISEGQGAPYEQYF.

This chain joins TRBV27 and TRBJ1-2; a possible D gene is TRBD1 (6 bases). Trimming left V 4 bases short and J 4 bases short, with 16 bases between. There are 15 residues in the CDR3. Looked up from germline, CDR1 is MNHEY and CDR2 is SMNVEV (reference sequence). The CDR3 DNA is TGTGCCAGCAGTTCAGACCGGGACACCCCCTATGGCTACACCTTC. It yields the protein CASSSDRDTPYGYTF.

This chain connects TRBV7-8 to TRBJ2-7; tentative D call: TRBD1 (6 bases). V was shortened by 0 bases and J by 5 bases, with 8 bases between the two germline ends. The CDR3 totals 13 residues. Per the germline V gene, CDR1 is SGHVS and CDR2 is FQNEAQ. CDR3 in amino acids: CASSLAGQDEQYF. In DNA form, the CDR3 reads TGTGCCAGCAGCTTAGCGGGACAAGACGAGCAGTACTTC.

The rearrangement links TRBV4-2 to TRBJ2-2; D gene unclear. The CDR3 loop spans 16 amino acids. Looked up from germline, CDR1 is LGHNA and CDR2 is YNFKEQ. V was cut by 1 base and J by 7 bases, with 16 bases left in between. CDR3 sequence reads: CASSQASGTANGELFF. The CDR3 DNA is TGTGCCAGCAGCCAAGCGTCAGGAACCGCCAACGGGGAGCTGTTTTTT.

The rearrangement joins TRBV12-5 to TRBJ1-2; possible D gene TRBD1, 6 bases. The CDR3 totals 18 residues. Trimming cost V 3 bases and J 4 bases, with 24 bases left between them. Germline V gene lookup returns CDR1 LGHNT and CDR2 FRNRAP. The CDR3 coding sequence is TGTGCTAGTGGTTTCGATCCCAGGGGATCTACCAACTTCTATGGCTACACCTTC. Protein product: CASGFDPRGSTNFYGYTF.

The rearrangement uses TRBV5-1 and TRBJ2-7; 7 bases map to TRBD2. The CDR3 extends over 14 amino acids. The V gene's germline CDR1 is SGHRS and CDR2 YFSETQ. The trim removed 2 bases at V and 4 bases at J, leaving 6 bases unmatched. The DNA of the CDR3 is TGCGCCAGCAGCTTCAGCGGGGCACCTTACGAGCAGTACTTC. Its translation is CASSFSGAPYEQYF.